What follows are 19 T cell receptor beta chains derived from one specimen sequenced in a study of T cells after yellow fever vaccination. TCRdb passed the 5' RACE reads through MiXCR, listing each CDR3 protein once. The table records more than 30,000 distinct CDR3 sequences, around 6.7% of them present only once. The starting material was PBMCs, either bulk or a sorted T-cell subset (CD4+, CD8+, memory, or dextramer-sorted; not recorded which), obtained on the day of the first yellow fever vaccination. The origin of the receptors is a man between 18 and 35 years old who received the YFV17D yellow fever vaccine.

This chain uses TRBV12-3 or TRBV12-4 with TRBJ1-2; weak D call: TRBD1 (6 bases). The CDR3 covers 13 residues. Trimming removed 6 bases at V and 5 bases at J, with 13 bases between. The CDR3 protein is CASSPTGQYGYTF. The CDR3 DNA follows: TGTGCCAGCAGCCCGACAGGCCAGTATGGCTACACCTTC.

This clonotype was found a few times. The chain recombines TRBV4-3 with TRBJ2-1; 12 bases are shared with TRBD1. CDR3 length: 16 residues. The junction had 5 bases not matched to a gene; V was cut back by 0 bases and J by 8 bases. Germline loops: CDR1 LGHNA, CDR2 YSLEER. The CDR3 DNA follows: TGCGCCAGCAGCCAAGATCCGGGACAGGGGGCAGATGAGCAGTTCTTC. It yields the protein CASSQDPGQGADEQFF.

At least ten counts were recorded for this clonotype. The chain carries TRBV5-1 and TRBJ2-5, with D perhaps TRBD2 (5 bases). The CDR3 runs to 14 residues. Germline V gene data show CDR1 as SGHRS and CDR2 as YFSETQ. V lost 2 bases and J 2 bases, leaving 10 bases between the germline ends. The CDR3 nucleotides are TGCGCCAGCAGCTTCGGCGGGTATCAAGAGACCCAGTACTTC. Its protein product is CASSFGGYQETQYF.

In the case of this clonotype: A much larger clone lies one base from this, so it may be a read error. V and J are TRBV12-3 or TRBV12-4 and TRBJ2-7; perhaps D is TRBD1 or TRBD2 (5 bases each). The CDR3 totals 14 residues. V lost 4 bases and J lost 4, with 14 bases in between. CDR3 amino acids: CASSSGTGLYEQYF. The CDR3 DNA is TGTGCCAGCAGTTCAGGGACCGGGTTGTACGAGCAGTACTTC.

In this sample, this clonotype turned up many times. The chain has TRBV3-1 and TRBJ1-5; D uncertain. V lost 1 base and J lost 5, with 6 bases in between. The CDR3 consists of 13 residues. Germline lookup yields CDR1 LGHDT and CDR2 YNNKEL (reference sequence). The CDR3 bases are TGTGCCAGCAGCCAAGGGAGGTATCAGCCCCAGCATTTT. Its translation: CASSQGRYQPQHF.

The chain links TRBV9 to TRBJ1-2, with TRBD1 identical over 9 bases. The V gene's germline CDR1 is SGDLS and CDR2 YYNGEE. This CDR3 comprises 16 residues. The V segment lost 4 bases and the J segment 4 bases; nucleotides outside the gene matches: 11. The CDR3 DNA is TGTGCCAGCAGCCCCCCGGGACAGGGTTTTTCCTATGGCTACACCTTC. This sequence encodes CASSPPGQGFSYGYTF.

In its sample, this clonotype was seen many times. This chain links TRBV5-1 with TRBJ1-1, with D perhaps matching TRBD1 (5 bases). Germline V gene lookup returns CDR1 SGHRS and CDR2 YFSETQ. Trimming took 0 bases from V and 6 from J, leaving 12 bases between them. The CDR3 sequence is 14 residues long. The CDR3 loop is CASSLEGKGSEAFF. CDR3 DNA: TGCGCCAGCAGCTTGGAGGGGAAAGGGTCTGAAGCTTTCTTT.

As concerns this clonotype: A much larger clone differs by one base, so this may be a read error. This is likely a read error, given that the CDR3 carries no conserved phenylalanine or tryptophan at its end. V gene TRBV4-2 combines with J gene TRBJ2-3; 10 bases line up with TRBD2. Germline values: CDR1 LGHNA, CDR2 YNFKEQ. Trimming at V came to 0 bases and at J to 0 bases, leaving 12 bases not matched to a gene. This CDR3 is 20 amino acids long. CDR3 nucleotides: TGTGCCAGCAGCCAAGAACTAGCGGGGAGGCTATCCTCTAGCACAGATACGCAGTATCTT. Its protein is CASSQELAGRLSSSTDTQYL.

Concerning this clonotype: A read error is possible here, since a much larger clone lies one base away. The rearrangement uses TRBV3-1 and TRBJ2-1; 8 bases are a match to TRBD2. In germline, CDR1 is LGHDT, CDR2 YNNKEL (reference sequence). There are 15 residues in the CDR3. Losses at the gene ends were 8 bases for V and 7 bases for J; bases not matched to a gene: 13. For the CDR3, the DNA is TGTGCCAGCGAATGGGGTAGCGGGGCAGGAAATGAGCAGTTCTTC. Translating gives CASEWGSGAGNEQFF.

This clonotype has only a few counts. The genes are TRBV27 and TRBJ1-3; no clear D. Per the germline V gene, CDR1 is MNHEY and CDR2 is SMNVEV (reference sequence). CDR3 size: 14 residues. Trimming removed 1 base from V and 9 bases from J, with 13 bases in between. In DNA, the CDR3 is TGTGCCAGCAGTTTATTACCAGGTCTCAGCACCATATATTTT. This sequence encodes CASSLLPGLSTIYF.

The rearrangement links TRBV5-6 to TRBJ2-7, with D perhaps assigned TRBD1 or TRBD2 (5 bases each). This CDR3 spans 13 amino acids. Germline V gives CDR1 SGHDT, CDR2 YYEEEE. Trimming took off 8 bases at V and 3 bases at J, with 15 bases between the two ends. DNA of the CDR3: TGTGCCAGGAGCCCCGGGGACCACTACGAGCAGTACTTC. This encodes CARSPGDHYEQYF.

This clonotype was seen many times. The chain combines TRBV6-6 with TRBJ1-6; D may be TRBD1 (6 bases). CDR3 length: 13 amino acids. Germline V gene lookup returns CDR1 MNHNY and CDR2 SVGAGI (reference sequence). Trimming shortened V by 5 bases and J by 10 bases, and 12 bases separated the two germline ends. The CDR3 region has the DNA TGTGCCAGCAGTGCAGGGGAGAAGTCACCCCTCCACTTT. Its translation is CASSAGEKSPLHF.

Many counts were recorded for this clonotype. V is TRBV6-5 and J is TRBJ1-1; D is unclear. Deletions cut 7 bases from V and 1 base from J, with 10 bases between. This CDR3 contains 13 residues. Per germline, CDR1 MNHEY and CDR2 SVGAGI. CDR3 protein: CASITVRNTEAFF. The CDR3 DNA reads TGTGCCAGCATTACGGTAAGGAACACTGAAGCTTTCTTT.

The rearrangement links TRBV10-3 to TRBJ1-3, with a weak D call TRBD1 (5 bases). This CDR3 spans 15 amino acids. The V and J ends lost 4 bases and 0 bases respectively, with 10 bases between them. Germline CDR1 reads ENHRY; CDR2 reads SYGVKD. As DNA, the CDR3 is TGTGCCATCAGTGGACAGCCTAGCTCTGGAAACACCATATATTTT. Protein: CAISGQPSSGNTIYF.

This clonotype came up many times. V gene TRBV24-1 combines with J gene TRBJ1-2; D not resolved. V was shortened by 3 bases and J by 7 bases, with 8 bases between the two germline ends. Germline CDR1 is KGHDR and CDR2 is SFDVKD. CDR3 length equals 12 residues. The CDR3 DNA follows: TGTGCCACCAGTGATGCCTCTGGTGGCTACACCTTC. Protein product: CATSDASGGYTF.

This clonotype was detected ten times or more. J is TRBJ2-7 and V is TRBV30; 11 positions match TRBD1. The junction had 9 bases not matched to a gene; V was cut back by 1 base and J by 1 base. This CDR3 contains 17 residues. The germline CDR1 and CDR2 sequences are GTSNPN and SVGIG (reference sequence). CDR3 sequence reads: CAWSAGQGAIGSYEQYF. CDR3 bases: TGTGCCTGGAGTGCCGGACAGGGGGCGATAGGATCCTACGAGCAGTACTTC.

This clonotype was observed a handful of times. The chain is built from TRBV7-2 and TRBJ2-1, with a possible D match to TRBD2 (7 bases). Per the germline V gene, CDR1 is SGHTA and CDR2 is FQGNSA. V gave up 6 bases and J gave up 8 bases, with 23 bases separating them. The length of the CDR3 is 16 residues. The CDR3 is CASRGYEGGGRYEQFF. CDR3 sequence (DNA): TGTGCCAGCAGGGGCTATGAAGGGGGGGGGCGGTATGAGCAGTTCTTC.

CDR3 in amino acids: CATPQRYNEQFF. CDR3 sequence (DNA): TGTGCCACTCCGCAGCGTTACAATGAGCAGTTCTTC. The chain is built from TRBV15 and TRBJ2-1; D not certain. The V gene lost 9 bases and the J gene lost 4 bases, with 10 bases spanning the gap. The CDR3 length is 12 residues. Germline lookup yields CDR1 LNHNV and CDR2 YYDKDF (reference sequence).

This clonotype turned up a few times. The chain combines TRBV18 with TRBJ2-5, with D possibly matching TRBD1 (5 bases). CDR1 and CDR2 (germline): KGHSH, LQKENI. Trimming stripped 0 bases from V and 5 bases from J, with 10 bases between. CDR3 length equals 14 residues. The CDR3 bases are TGTGCCAGCTCACCACCGTCAGGGATGGAGACCCAGTACTTC. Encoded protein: CASSPPSGMETQYF.